This TCR beta chain was sequenced for a study of technical replicates of blood from several donors listed by TCRdb under 2017. The CDR3 starts with the cysteine, ends with the phenylalanine, and has 17 residues. Of all the DNA, just the CDR3 is kept, 51 bases in frame from base 1. Relative to germline, V is missing 0 bases and J is missing 5 bases, with 10 bases of the junction outside any gene match. CDR1 and CDR2 are drawn from the germline V gene: LGHNA, YNFKEQ. For this clone: The antigen this receptor binds is unknown. Per-base quality was not reported, and no clone a single base away is much larger than it.

Library preparation used the immunoSEQ multiplex PCR assay. As stored in TCRdb, this immuneACCESS dataset retains in-frame rearrangements with V and J assigned. A fraction of the clones does not appear; measured against another copy, unresolved V genes explain less than half of the discrepancy, and the remainder lacks a known reason. Counted in this sample were roughly 79,000 clones; around 91% of them appeared once. The ten largest clones take up 0.37% of the sample. The sequence came from a human donor in good health. Some clones in this sample may be carry-over from other donors' samples. Specimen: T cells isolated from PBMCs. This receptor chain uses TRBV4-2 and TRBJ2-3, with TRBD1 matching 8 junction bases. CDR3 loop: CASSQDLSGGVGDTQYF. The bases read TGTGCCAGCAGCCAAGATCTTTCAGGGGGCGTTGGAGATACGCAGTATTTT.